This TCR beta chain was sequenced for a study of cytomegalovirus exposure and HLA in healthy donors. Findings and limits, study-wide: In a later analysis, a genetic analysis reported fewer productive-TCR N-insertions in an Asian-associated ancestry cluster than the cohort average. Rare sequences made up most TCRs, while some public TCRs were found in many donors. Sequencing likely generated an artifact that appeared as a cluster of highly shared sequence variants.

This CDR3 is 15 amino acids long. V was pared by 6 bases and J by 5 bases, with 10 bases of the junction left unmatched. Germline loops: CDR1 MDHEN, CDR2 SYDVKM. 13 Jbeta primers and 60 Vbeta primers were used for the PCR. Original handling: A later analysis tallied about 80 million unique TCR beta chains, around 10 million of them shared. Clones were sequenced by immunoSEQ multiplex PCR, and TCRdb holds only the in-frame ones, with some missing. V and J calls and clone size come straight from that table; D and trimming were deduced from the DNA. The profile shows about 130,000 clones, around 63% of them singletons. With respect to this clone: Its specificity is unknown.

The sample was PBMCs. This sequence originates from a human donor in good health. The chain recombines TRBV28 with TRBJ2-7, with TRBD1 identical over 10 bases. CDR3 in DNA: TGTGCCAGCAGCTTACATGGGACAGGGGATGACGAGCAGTACTTC. It encodes CASSLHGTGDDEQYF.